The 18 T cell receptor beta chains listed next were all sequenced from one sample in a study of T cells after yellow fever vaccination (dated by TCRdb to about 2019). Libraries were prepared through 5' RACE. The reads were generated on an Illumina NovaSeq 6000. TCRdb trimmed public reads at Q25 via fastp, called clones via MiXCR and kept in-frame beta chains. Rows merge per CDR3 protein into single entries with the most common DNA and genes. The sample table contains about 340,000 distinct CDR3 sequences; only one count was recorded for approximately 4.2% of them. Of the sample, less than 25% falls within the top ten clones. Taken with the paper, the label for treatment or condition translates to: live attenuated yellow fever vaccine strain. The material sequenced was PBMCs, taken 5 days after the yellow fever booster vaccination. Receptor source: a man between 18 and 29 years old who received the YFV17D yellow fever vaccine.

This clonotype has more than one count but fewer than ten. The chain employs TRBV7-2 and TRBJ2-7; a weak D match, TRBD2 (5 bases). The CDR3 has 12 residues. Germline V gene sequence: CDR1 SGHTA, CDR2 FQGNSA. The ends were cut back, 5 bases at V and 4 bases at J, with 9 bases in the middle. CDR3 sequence reads: CASSREGYEQYF. CDR3 bases: TGTGCCAGCAGCCGAGAGGGATACGAGCAGTACTTC.

There are many counts of this clonotype. The J gene is TRBJ2-3, the V gene TRBV27, with 9 bases identical to TRBD1. V lost 7 bases to trimming and J lost 0 bases; unmatched junction nucleotides: 5. The germline CDR1 and CDR2 sequences are MNHEY and SMNVEV (reference sequence). The CDR3 extends over 15 amino acids. Here the CDR3 DNA reads TGTGCCAGCAAATTACAGGGGGCTAGCACAGATACGCAGTATTTT. Protein: CASKLQGASTDTQYF.

V is TRBV20-1 and J is TRBJ1-5; 7 bases fit TRBD1. With 4 bases clipped from V and 11 bases from J, the junction kept 14 bases outside the gene matches. The CDR3 consists of 14 residues. CDR1 DFQATT and CDR2 SNEGSKA come from the germline V gene (reference sequence). CDR3 loop: CSATATGDLRAQHF. The CDR3 nucleotides read TGCAGTGCTACGGCTACAGGGGATTTGCGGGCCCAGCATTTT.

The V and J genes are TRBV24-1 and TRBJ2-2, with 9 bases lining up with TRBD1. This CDR3 is built from 18 residues. Germline V gene sequence: CDR1 KGHDR, CDR2 SFDVKD. Trimming took 11 bases from V and 2 from J; bases not matched to a gene: 17. This CDR3 reads CAIVPRGQTGGNTGELFF. CDR3 sequence (DNA): TGTGCCATCGTACCCAGGGGCCAGACAGGGGGAAACACCGGGGAGCTGTTTTTT.

This clonotype has more than one count but fewer than ten. V usage is TRBV5-1 and J usage is TRBJ1-3; D not certain. Trimming took 0 bases from V and 3 from J, leaving 10 bases between them. Germline V gene lookup returns CDR1 SGHRS and CDR2 YFSETQ. The CDR3 has 15 residues. CDR3 sequence reads: CASSLDGGNGNTIYF. The CDR3, as DNA: TGCGCCAGCAGCTTGGATGGAGGGAATGGAAACACCATATATTTT.

Only a few counts were recorded for this clonotype. The chain uses TRBV6-2 or TRBV6-3 and TRBJ2-5; 8 bases are a match to TRBD2. The CDR3 runs to 16 residues. Germline loops: CDR1 MNHEY, CDR2 SVGEGT. The V gene end was trimmed by 0 bases and the J gene end by 5 bases; junction bases not matched to a gene: 8. Written as DNA, the CDR3 is TGTGCCAGCAGTTACTCGACGGGGGGGCCCATGGAGACCCAGTACTTC. It translates to CASSYSTGGPMETQYF.

This clonotype was counted ten times or more. The J gene is TRBJ2-5, the V gene TRBV7-8; no clear D gene. V was pared by 6 bases and J by 5 bases, with 19 bases between. The CDR3 is 15 residues long. Germline CDR1 is SGHVS and CDR2 is FQNEAQ. For the CDR3, the DNA is TGTGCCAGCAGATATCCGGGCTCTTTAGGGGAGACCCAGTACTTC. Protein product: CASRYPGSLGETQYF.

The sample holds a few counts of this clonotype. The chain combines TRBV29-1 with TRBJ2-1; D might be TRBD2 (6 bases). The CDR3 is 13 amino acids. Germline V CDR1 and CDR2: SQVTM, ANQGSEA. V was pared by 6 bases and J by 3 bases, with 12 bases between. The CDR3 is CSVTGGYYNEQFF. CDR3 DNA sequence: TGCAGCGTAACAGGAGGGTACTACAATGAGCAGTTCTTC.

This clonotype was detected ten times or more. The chain employs TRBV6-1 and TRBJ2-3, with TRBD2 identical over 8 bases. The CDR3 extends over 17 amino acids. Trimming removed 6 bases from V and 1 base from J; junction bases left unmatched: 12. Looked up from germline, CDR1 is MNHNS and CDR2 is SASEGT. The CDR3 sequence is CASSPSWAGGRTDTQYF. For the CDR3, the DNA is TGTGCCAGCAGCCCAAGTTGGGCGGGGGGCCGCACAGATACGCAGTATTTT.

In this sample, this clonotype turned up many times. The rearrangement joins TRBV7-8 to TRBJ1-1; D possibly corresponds to TRBD1 (5 bases). The length of the CDR3 is 14 residues. Trimming took off 3 bases at V and 4 bases at J, with 12 bases between the two ends. Germline V gene lookup returns CDR1 SGHVS and CDR2 FQNEAQ. CDR3 sequence: CASSLYWGGTEAFF. The CDR3 DNA reads TGTGCCAGCAGCTTGTACTGGGGGGGCACTGAAGCTTTCTTT.

This clonotype showed up many times. The chain carries TRBV6-5 and TRBJ2-3; TRBD1 agrees at 7 bases. J lost 6 bases, V lost 6 bases, and 6 bases had no gene match. The CDR3 is made up of 13 amino acids. The V gene's germline CDR1 is MNHEY and CDR2 SVGAGI. DNA of the CDR3: TGTGCCAGCAGGTTGGACAGGAGGGATACGCAGTATTTT. This sequence encodes CASRLDRRDTQYF.

This clonotype appeared many times. The CDR3 loop reads CASSRSEGGEKLFF. The CDR3 region has the DNA TGTGCCAGCAGCCGGAGCGAAGGAGGCGAAAAACTGTTTTTT. The rearrangement uses TRBV7-9 and TRBJ1-4; unclear D gene. This CDR3 has 14 amino acids. The germline V gene has CDR1 SEHNR and CDR2 FQNEAQ (reference sequence). V was clipped by 5 bases and J by 8 bases, with 15 bases between them.

This clonotype was detected a few times. The CDR3 bases are TGTGCCAGCAGCTTTGACAGGGTTGGAGATACGCAGTATTTT. It codes for CASSFDRVGDTQYF. The chain couples TRBV5-4 to TRBJ2-3; TRBD1 aligns across 7 bases. Per germline, CDR1 SGHNT and CDR2 YYREEE (reference sequence). This CDR3 comprises 14 residues. The V segment lost 2 bases and the J segment 5 bases; nucleotides outside the gene matches: 5.

The chain recombines TRBV20-1 with TRBJ2-7, with D maybe TRBD1 (5 bases). V dropped 1 base and J dropped 4 bases, with 11 bases sitting between them. Germline lookup yields CDR1 DFQATT and CDR2 SNEGSKA (reference sequence). This CDR3 contains 13 residues. The CDR3, as DNA: TGCAGTGCTAGAGGGACAACTGTATACGAGCAGTACGTC. Its translation is CSARGTTVYEQYV.

V and J are TRBV18 and TRBJ1-1, with TRBD1 as a possible D gene (5 bases). V was trimmed by 0 bases and J by 1 base, leaving 9 bases between them. Germline-derived CDR1 and CDR2 are KGHSH and LQKENI. The CDR3 consists of 15 residues. CDR3 sequence: CASSPPPGRNTEAFF. As DNA, the CDR3 is TGTGCCAGCTCACCACCGCCGGGGCGGAACACTGAAGCTTTCTTT.

This clonotype was seen more than once but under ten times. This chain joins TRBV6-2 or TRBV6-3 and TRBJ2-7, with a tentative D call TRBD1 (6 bases). Germline CDR1 MNHEY, CDR2 SVGEGT. V was trimmed by 6 bases and J by 4 bases, leaving 19 bases between them. This CDR3 has 15 amino acids. This CDR3 reads CASRRGRTDFYEQYF. The CDR3 DNA is TGTGCCAGCAGGCGCGGTAGGACAGACTTTTACGAGCAGTACTTC.

The chain combines TRBV5-1 with TRBJ2-1; tentative D call: TRBD1 (6 bases). The length of the CDR3 is 14 residues. CDR1 is SGHRS and CDR2 is YFSETQ in the germline V gene. Trimming cost V 0 bases and J 8 bases, with 12 bases left between them. The CDR3 DNA reads as TGCGCCAGCAGCTTGGGGGGGCGCGTGGATGAGCAGTTCTTC. The encoded protein is CASSLGGRVDEQFF. Drawing the rest from reference TRBV5-1 and TRBJ2-1, the complete variable domain is KAGVTQTPRYLIKTRGQQVTLSCSPISGHRSVSWYQQTPGQGLQFLFEYFSETQRNKGNFPGRFSGRQFSNSRSEMNVSTLELGDSALYLCASSLGGRVDEQFFGPGTRLTVL.

This clonotype was detected many times. The chain employs TRBV7-8 and TRBJ2-2, with D possibly being TRBD2 (6 bases). Germline CDR1 is SGHVS and CDR2 is FQNEAQ. V lost 4 bases to trimming and J lost 6 bases, with 18 bases between them. CDR3 length: 16 amino acids. The CDR3 nucleotides read TGTGCCAGCAGCTCAATTAGGAGGGCCGGGGCCGGGGAGCTGTTTTTT. Amino acids: CASSSIRRAGAGELFF.